Listed below are T cell receptor beta chains from one sample, sequenced in a study of a mutant IDH1 vaccine in newly diagnosed glioma. Some clones are missing from TCRdb's copy, which holds only in-frame ones; the method was immunoSEQ multiplex PCR. In the table there are tens of thousands of clones, approximately 80% of which are singletons. No antigen has been identified for these receptors. Here the sequenced sample was PBMCs, taken from a glioma patient whose treatment included an IDH1 peptide vaccine. The receptor source for this set is a man between 18 and 29 years old with glioma. Each CDR3 is given with its conserved first and last residue. The order of the fields is clone size, V gene, J gene, D gene, CDR3 protein, CDR3 DNA. A D gene is named only where the DNA matches it firmly. Size values are once, few and many counts, or a class for expanded clones, and some rows have none.

>-|TRBV7-9|TRBJ2-7|TRBD1
CASSSGGDEQYF
TGTGCCAGCAGCTCAGGGGGAGACGAGCAGTACTTC
>few|TRBV7-2|TRBJ1-1|TRBD1
CASSSGPGQGGMNTEAFF
TGTGCCAGCAGCTCCGGACCGGGACAGGGGGGAATGAACACTGAAGCTTTCTTT
>-|TRBV29-1|TRBJ1-5|-
CSPGRVGNQPQHF
TGCAGCCCCGGGAGGGTAGGCAATCAGCCCCAGCATTTT
>once|TRBV7-2|TRBJ2-2|-
CASSFVGNGYTGELFF
TGTGCCAGCAGCTTCGTTGGCAATGGATACACCGGGGAGCTGTTTTTT
>-|TRBV10-3|TRBJ2-5|-
CAISEGGWQQETQYF
TGTGCCATCAGTGAGGGCGGCTGGCAGCAAGAGACCCAGTACTTC
>-|TRBV6-5|TRBJ2-7|-
CASSYAAAYEQYF
TGTGCCAGCAGTTACGCAGCAGCCTACGAGCAGTACTTC
>-|TRBV6-6|TRBJ1-1|-
CASNRYEGGTEAFF
TGTGCCAGCAATCGATACGAGGGGGGAACTGAAGCTTTCTTT
>-|TRBV12-5|TRBJ1-2|-
CASGLTSWVRGGYTF
TGTGCTAGTGGTTTGACGTCCTGGGTTCGTGGGGGCTACACCTTC
>-|TRBV25-1|TRBJ2-3|-
CASSYSGSTDTQYF
TGTGCCAGCAGCTATTCAGGTAGCACAGATACGCAGTATTTT
>-|TRBV6-5|TRBJ1-1|TRBD1
CASSYSRTGDREAFF
TGTGCCAGCAGTTACTCCAGGACAGGGGACAGGGAAGCTTTCTTT
>-|TRBV27|TRBJ2-2|-
CATSDSWTGELFF
TGTGCCACATCGGACAGTTGGACCGGGGAGCTGTTTTTT
>-|TRBV30|TRBJ1-2|-
CAWSETGWSGYTF
TGTGCCTGGAGTGAAACAGGCTGGAGTGGCTACACCTTC
>-|TRBV12-1|TRBJ2-4|-
CASSPPPILAKNIQYF
TGTGCCAGCAGCCCCCCTCCTATTCTAGCCAAAAACATTCAGTACTTC
>-|TRBV5-1|TRBJ2-3|TRBD2
CASSLGTSGRTDTQYF
TGCGCCAGCAGCCTCGGGACTAGCGGTCGCACAGATACGCAGTATTTT
>-|TRBV7-9|TRBJ2-5|-
CASSPQGQRETQYF
TGTGCCAGCAGCCCTCAGGGTCAAAGGGAGACCCAGTACTTC
>once|TRBV28|TRBJ1-1|-
CASSLPSGTEAFF
TGTGCCAGCAGTTTGCCGTCGGGTACTGAAGCTTTCTTT
>-|TRBV7-9|TRBJ1-2|-
CASSTRGRGYTF
TGTGCCAGCAGCACCAGGGGCAGGGGCTACACCTTC
>-|TRBV2|TRBJ1-2|-
CASSAWDFNYGYTF
TGTGCCAGCAGTGCCTGGGACTTTAACTATGGCTACACCTTC
>-|TRBV5-5|TRBJ2-3|TRBD1
CASSLTGTGAPSGQYF
TGTGCCAGCAGCCTAACCGGGACAGGGGCACCCTCGGGGCAGTATTTT
>-|TRBV5-4|TRBJ1-4|TRBD1
CASSPAGTVDEKLFF
TGTGCCAGCAGCCCTGCAGGGACAGTAGATGAAAAACTGTTTTTT
>-|TRBV10-3|TRBJ1-5|-
CAISEEKRNGVEPQHF
TGTGCCATCAGTGAGGAAAAAAGAAATGGGGTAGAGCCCCAGCATTTT
>-|TRBV19|TRBJ2-3|-
CASSIIPGVVTDTQYF
TGTGCCAGTAGTATCATCCCAGGGGTTGTCACAGATACGCAGTATTTT
>-|TRBV5-1|TRBJ1-5|-
CASSFGFSNQPQHF
TGCGCCAGCAGCTTTGGGTTTAGCAATCAGCCCCAGCATTTT
>-|TRBV7-9|TRBJ1-1|TRBD1
CASSLVQGKNTEAFF
TGTGCCAGCAGCTTAGTACAGGGGAAGAACACTGAAGCTTTCTTT
>once|TRBV2|TRBJ1-2|-
CASREQINYGYTF
TGTGCCAGCAGGGAACAGATTAACTATGGCTACACCTTC
>once|TRBV11-2|TRBJ1-3|-
CASGLSGAGNTIYF
TGTGCCAGCGGCTTATCCGGGGCTGGAAACACCATATATTTT
>-|TRBV18|TRBJ2-7|-
CASSPTRALSYYEQYF
TGTGCCAGCTCACCAACGAGAGCCCTATCCTACTACGAGCAGTACTTC
>few|TRBV30|TRBJ1-1|-
CAWSVEGVAFF
TGTGCCTGGAGTGTAGAAGGGGTGGCTTTCTTT
>few|TRBV7-8|TRBJ1-2|TRBD1
CASSARDRAHGYTF
TGTGCCAGCAGCGCTAGGGACAGGGCTCATGGCTACACCTTC
>-|TRBV5-4|TRBJ1-1|-
CASSFGGGPSEAFF
TGTGCCAGCAGCTTCGGCGGGGGCCCGTCTGAAGCTTTCTTT
>-|TRBV5-1|TRBJ1-2|-
CASSLADGYGYTF
TGCGCCAGCAGCTTGGCCGATGGTTACGGCTACACCTTC
>-|TRBV5-1|TRBJ2-3|TRBD2
CASRRQAGGPDTQYF
TGCGCCAGCAGACGACAGGCGGGAGGTCCAGATACGCAGTATTTT
>-|TRBV4-2|TRBJ2-7|-
CASSQNPGSSYEQYF
TGTGCCAGCAGCCAAAACCCAGGGAGCTCCTACGAGCAGTACTTC
>-|TRBV4-1|TRBJ1-1|-
CASSQALMNTEAFF
TGCGCCAGCAGCCAAGCTCTAATGAACACTGAAGCTTTCTTT
>-|TRBV9|TRBJ2-1|TRBD2
CASSESTLAGGTGGDNEQFF
TGTGCCAGCAGCGAATCCACGCTAGCGGGAGGCACTGGAGGAGACAATGAGCAGTTCTTC
>-|TRBV6-1|TRBJ1-1|-
CASSELRTDYF
TGTGCCAGCAGTGAGTTGCGAACGGATTACTTT
>once|TRBV28|TRBJ2-5|TRBD2
CATTLAGGRKTQYF
TGTGCCACCACGCTAGCGGGAGGGCGTAAAACCCAGTACTTC
>-|TRBV7-2|TRBJ2-3|TRBD1
CASSSRTGRDTQYF
TGTGCCAGCAGCTCCCGGACAGGGAGGGATACGCAGTATTTT
>-|TRBV5-4|TRBJ1-6|-
CASSFMDQSSYNSPLHF
TGTGCCAGCAGCTTTATGGACCAGAGCTCCTATAATTCACCCCTCCACTTT
>-|TRBV6-6|TRBJ2-1|TRBD1
CASSHPTGGYNEQFF
TGTGCCAGCAGCCACCCGACAGGGGGCTACAATGAGCAGTTCTTC
>-|TRBV9|TRBJ2-5|-
CASSVETDQETQYF
TGTGCCAGCAGCGTAGAGACAGATCAAGAGACCCAGTACTTC
>-|TRBV4-3|TRBJ2-2|-
CASSQDGPADGSGELFF
TGCGCCAGCAGCCAAGATGGCCCAGCTGACGGGAGCGGGGAGCTGTTTTTT